Below, 13 T cell receptor beta chains from the same sample are listed, as sequenced in a study of synovial regulatory T cells in juvenile arthritis (dated by TCRdb to between 2014 and 2017). Library preparation employed the immunoSEQ multiplex PCR assay. Here the immuneACCESS table is served through TCRdb, limited to in-frame sequences with V and J called. Missing clones are a known gap in these copies; in checked studies unresolved V genes cover under half, and the rest lacks a known reason. Per the sample table, the count is around 10,000 clones. 0.6% to 0.75% of the sample rests with the top ten. The material sequenced was Treg cells from blood. This specimen's cell subset or site label, interpreted: remaining (HLA-DR-negative) circulating blood Treg cells. Receptor source: a donor aged 2-30 years with juvenile idiopathic arthritis.

This rearrangement joins TRBV7-6 to TRBJ2-1; no DNA is available, so the TRBD1 call from TCRdb remains unchecked. Germline V gives CDR1 SGHVS, CDR2 FNYEAQ. The CDR3 is made up of 15 amino acids. Only the protein sequence is given. The CDR3 reads CASSFRDRVDNEQFF.

The CDR3 loop reads CAISERGDSDTQYF. The chain has TRBV10-3 and TRBJ2-3; TCRdb's assignment of TRBD2 cannot be checked, as there is no DNA. This CDR3 is built from 14 residues. A DNA sequence was not provided. The V gene's germline CDR1 is ENHRY and CDR2 SYGVKD.

The chain is built from TRBV4-3 and TRBJ1-4. In germline, CDR1 is LGHNA, CDR2 YSLEER. The CDR3 length is 16 residues. Only the protein sequence is given. This chain's CDR3 is CASSQGPGTLNEKLFF.

CDR3 loop: CASSCGQGRYEQYF. The rearrangement uses TRBV6-5 and TRBJ2-7; TCRdb's assignment of TRBD1 cannot be checked, as there is no DNA. The CDR3 contains 14 residues. No DNA is given. Germline-derived CDR1 and CDR2 are MNHEY and SVGAGI.

This rearrangement joins TRBV19 to TRBJ1-6; no DNA is available, so the TRBD1 call from TCRdb remains unchecked. CDR3 size: 14 residues. The entry carries no DNA sequence. Germline V gene sequence: CDR1 LNHDA, CDR2 SQIVND (reference sequence). The CDR3 loop reads CASSLDRGGSPLHF.

The chain joins TRBV6-4 to TRBJ2-1; TCRdb designates TRBD2, a call that cannot be tested without DNA. Looked up from germline, CDR1 is MRHNA and CDR2 is SNTAGT. The CDR3 spans 15 residues. A DNA sequence was not provided. The CDR3 here is CASSEGLAPYNEQFF.

The V gene is TRBV27, the J gene TRBJ2-2; TCRdb picks TRBD2, but there is no DNA to check that call. CDR3 length: 15 amino acids. No DNA is recorded. CDR1 and CDR2 (germline): MNHEY, SMNVEV (reference sequence). CDR3 in amino acids: CASSLGRGGTGELFF.

The chain links TRBV5-4 to TRBJ2-5. Germline CDR1 SGHNT, CDR2 YYREEE (reference sequence). This CDR3 has 13 amino acids. No DNA was logged. CDR3 protein: CASSLDGTETQYF. Looking up the rest from reference TRBV5-4 and TRBJ2-5 gives the full variable domain: ETGVTQSPTHLIKTRGQQVTLRCSSQSGHNTVSWYQQALGQGPQFIFQYYREEENGRGNFPPRFSGLQFPNYSSELNVNALELDDSALYLCASSLDGTETQYFGPGTRLLVL.

The V and J genes are TRBV5-1 and TRBJ1-3; TCRdb's D call, TRBD1, is unchecked because there is no DNA. CDR1 is SGHRS, CDR2 YFSETQ, per germline. The CDR3 runs 16 residues. The nucleotide record is missing. The CDR3 region is CASSAGQLSSGNTIYF.

The chain has TRBV2 and TRBJ1-5; the D call from TCRdb, TRBD1, cannot be confirmed without DNA. From germline, CDR1 is SNHLY and CDR2 FYNNEI. The CDR3 is 13 amino acids. No DNA has been recorded. The CDR3 loop is CASNRDRNQPQHF.

The V and J genes are TRBV2 and TRBJ2-7; the TCRdb call, TRBD1, lacks DNA for checking. Germline CDR1 reads SNHLY; CDR2 reads FYNNEI. This CDR3 spans 14 amino acids. The nucleotide record is missing. CDR3 sequence reads: CASSGQGLSYEQYF.

This sequence joins TRBV5-1 and TRBJ1-2. This CDR3 comprises 18 residues. The coding DNA is unavailable. Germline CDR1 is SGHRS and CDR2 is YFSETQ. The CDR3 sequence is CASSLWGESQAKHYGYTF.

The genes are TRBV6-5 and TRBJ1-2; TCRdb's D gene call, TRBD1, goes unchecked for lack of DNA. The CDR3 consists of 15 residues. The DNA is not on file. CDR1 is MNHEY and CDR2 is SVGAGI in the germline V gene. CDR3 residues: CASSYRRQGAYGYTF.